The source of this T cell receptor beta chain is a study of cytomegalovirus exposure and HLA in healthy donors (dated by TCRdb to the late 2010s). Context from the whole study: According to a later analysis, the 120 or so validation repertoires were produced on the same platform as the approximately 610 repertoires of the first cohort. The aim of the study was to test whether cataloging public T cell receptors could identify signatures of past pathogen exposure. Besides the first cohort of 666 subjects, a separate validation cohort made up of 90 to 150 different subjects was used. The study combined high-throughput TCR immunosequencing, statistical association of individual TCRs with disease status, and machine learning to predict cytomegalovirus infection status.

Library generation was performed with the immunoSEQ multiplex PCR assay. Per the authors' processing: A statistical classification framework was developed to diagnose cytomegalovirus status using the catalog of TCR beta chain sequences. TCRdb holds this immuneACCESS table with in-frame rearrangements only. Some clones are missing; in checked studies, unresolved V genes explain under half, and the rest has no known cause. That table is the source of V, J and clone size, and D and trimming were worked out from the DNA. This sample is represented by approximately 230,000 clones; 87% of them were singletons. The ten largest clones take up around 13% of the sample. On this clone itself: It has no known antigen specificity. Base quality data are lacking; no much larger clone is found one base away.

Study-wide findings and limitations: Across donors, most TCR sequences were observed very rarely, whereas some public TCRs were present in many individuals. Of the cluster scores, about 94% were above 0 in a later analysis, which found that TCRs clustered in the first cohort also tended to co-occur in the approximately 120 validation repertoires. The classifier was reported to diagnose cytomegalovirus status with high specificity and sensitivity in both the original and validation cohorts. It was suggested by the authors that the approach could potentially be generalized to other disease states and immunological phenotypes. A later analysis lacked HLA typing for the validation cohort, so it scored co-occurrence in that cohort across all 120 repertoires. The study gave a list of 150 to 200 TCR beta chains associated with cytomegalovirus. In vitro tests confirmed that a few of the cytomegalovirus-associated TCR beta chains recognize cytomegalovirus antigens.

The germline V gene yields SNHLY for CDR1 and FYNNEI for CDR2. V gives up 5 bases and J gives up 1 base, and the segment between their germline ends measures 10 bases. From cysteine to phenylalanine, the CDR3 is 14 amino acids long. Of all the DNA, just the CDR3 is kept, 42 bases in frame from base 1. The donors were included in the validation cohort of over a hundred subjects, a group kept apart from the roughly 700-subject first cohort. The sequence links TRBV2 to TRBJ2-3; tentative D gene TRBD1, with 6 bases matching. The clonotype comes from a man younger than 30 in good health and CMV-seropositive. The sequencing sample was made of PBMCs. The nucleotide sequence reads TGTGCCAGCAGTACCCACAGGGGCACAGATACGCAGTATTTT. This translates into CASSTHRGTDTQYF. With all but the CDR3 taken from the reference TRBV2 and TRBJ2-3 genes, the full variable domain is: EPEVTQTPSHQVTQMGQEVILRCVPISNHLYFYWYRQILGQKVEFLVSFYNNEISEKSEIFDDQFSVERPDGSNFTLKIRSTKLEDSAMYFCASSTHRGTDTQYFGPGTRLTVL.